Below are 20 T cell receptor beta chains sequenced from a single sample in a study of T cell responses to AZD1222 COVID-19 vaccine. TCRdb's table, derived via immunoSEQ multiplex PCR, lists solely in-frame clones and lacks some. The sample yields 100,000 to 140,000 clones, 70% to 90% seen once. Source: peripheral blood, taken on day 0 of AZD1222 vaccination. These receptors all stem from an adult in good health.

V gene TRBV6-5 combines with J gene TRBJ2-1; D might be TRBD1 (5 bases). Germline assignment: CDR1 MNHEY and CDR2 SVGAGI. Trimming took 3 bases from V and 4 from J, leaving 16 bases between them. The CDR3 runs 16 residues. CDR3 protein: CASSYYGPGAYNEQFF. Written as DNA, the CDR3 is TGTGCCAGCAGTTATTACGGGCCTGGGGCGTACAATGAGCAGTTCTTC.

V is TRBV3-1 (or the pseudogene TRBV3-2) and J is TRBJ2-7; 9 nucleotides agree with TRBD1. This CDR3 contains 18 residues. CDR1 and CDR2 from the germline V gene are LGHDT and YNNKEL (reference sequence). The V and J ends lost 0 bases and 2 bases, in that order; junction bases with no gene match: 11. This CDR3 is CASSQDLLPGQGAYEQYF. Here the CDR3 DNA reads TGTGCCAGCAGCCAAGACCTCCTTCCGGGACAGGGAGCCTACGAGCAGTACTTC.

The chain is built from TRBV6-5 and TRBJ2-2, with D hard to call. The CDR3 has 12 residues. Germline loops: CDR1 MNHEY, CDR2 SVGAGI. Trimming left V 5 bases short and J 6 bases short, with 7 bases between. The CDR3, as DNA: TGTGCCAGCAGTCGGATGGCCGGGGAGCTGTTTTTT. This translates into CASSRMAGELFF.

The chain joins TRBV10-3 to TRBJ2-2; possible D gene TRBD1, 6 bases. The V end was cut by 7 bases, the J end by 1 base, with 16 bases between. The CDR3 consists of 16 residues. Looked up from germline, CDR1 is ENHRY and CDR2 is SYGVKD. DNA for the CDR3: TGTGCCATCAAAGGATCAGTACAGGGGAACACCGGGGAGCTGTTTTTT. It codes for CAIKGSVQGNTGELFF.

The chain couples TRBV7-3 to TRBJ1-5; D is uncertain. Trimming shortened V by 2 bases and J by 4 bases, and 6 bases separated the two germline ends. The germline V gene has CDR1 SGHTA and CDR2 FQGTGA. The CDR3 is 13 amino acids. DNA for the CDR3: TGTGCCAGCAGCTTATACCGGAATCAGCCCCAGCATTTT. Residues: CASSLYRNQPQHF.

The chain has TRBV5-1 and TRBJ2-1, with D tentatively TRBD1 (5 bases). Germline CDR1 reads SGHRS; CDR2 reads YFSETQ. The CDR3 length is 15 residues. Deletions cut 4 bases from V and 2 bases from J, with 13 bases between. This CDR3 is CASSPSVGPYNEQFF. The CDR3 DNA sequence: TGCGCCAGCAGCCCCTCGGTGGGGCCCTACAATGAGCAGTTCTTC.

This clone was seen only once. The rearrangement joins TRBV27 to TRBJ2-6; a possible D gene is TRBD2 (5 bases). The CDR3 is 15 residues long. Trimming cost V 6 bases and J 2 bases, with 11 bases left between them. CDR1 and CDR2 from the germline V gene are MNHEY and SMNVEV (reference sequence). Here the CDR3 DNA reads TGTGCCAGCAGCTCAGGAGGTGCTGGGGCCAACGTCCTGACTTTC. Its translation is CASSSGGAGANVLTF.

The V gene is TRBV18, the J gene TRBJ2-2, with 8 positions matching TRBD1. The CDR3 contains 15 residues. V was clipped by 3 bases and J by 7 bases; unmatched bases: 7. The germline gives CDR1 KGHSH, CDR2 LQKENI. This CDR3 is CASSPGTGLFGELFF. The CDR3, as DNA: TGTGCCAGCTCACCCGGGACAGGTTTATTCGGGGAGCTGTTTTTT.

V is TRBV9 and J is TRBJ2-2; the match to TRBD1 covers 8 bases. With 0 bases clipped from V and 7 bases from J, the junction kept 8 bases outside the gene matches. CDR1 and CDR2 from the germline V gene are SGDLS and YYNGEE. The CDR3 sequence is 16 residues long. The CDR3, as DNA: TGTGCCAGCAGCGTAGATGGACAGGGTACCATCGGGGAGCTGTTTTTT. Translation: CASSVDGQGTIGELFF.

The chain links TRBV6-1 to TRBJ2-1; either TRBD1 or TRBD2 may fit D (5 bases each). The CDR3 is made up of 15 amino acids. Germline CDR1 and CDR2: MNHNS and SASEGT. The ends were cut back, 1 base at V and 2 bases at J, with 9 bases in the middle. CDR3 in DNA: TGTGCCAGCAGTGAAGGGGGGTTCGCCTACAATGAGCAGTTCTTC. Its protein product is CASSEGGFAYNEQFF.

The chain is built from TRBV5-4 and TRBJ1-4; D gene ambiguous. Per germline, CDR1 SGHNT and CDR2 YYREEE (reference sequence). The CDR3 has 17 amino acids. V was pared by 0 bases and J by 0 bases, with 12 bases between. CDR3 DNA sequence: TGTGCCAGCAGCTTGGGGCCAGGATCTGCAACTAATGAAAAACTGTTTTTT. Its translation is CASSLGPGSATNEKLFF.

The chain uses TRBV7-3 and TRBJ2-1; TRBD1 is a possible D gene (5 bases). The V end lost 5 bases, the J end lost 0 bases, and 23 bases lay between the germline ends. This CDR3 contains 19 residues. The germline V gene encodes CDR1 SGHTA and CDR2 FQGTGA. CDR3 DNA sequence: TGTGCCAGCAGCGCCAGGGCCATGCTAACCCCTAGCTCCTACAATGAGCAGTTCTTC. Amino acids: CASSARAMLTPSSYNEQFF.

The chain employs TRBV24-1 and TRBJ2-5; 11 bases agree with TRBD2. Germline V gives CDR1 KGHDR, CDR2 SFDVKD. V shed 5 bases, J shed 5 bases, and the junction held 9 bases outside the gene matches. The CDR3 extends over 16 amino acids. The CDR3 spells CATSGTTSGVDETQYF. The CDR3 DNA is TGTGCCACCAGTGGTACGACTAGCGGGGTTGATGAGACCCAGTACTTC.

The rearrangement uses TRBV6-2 or TRBV6-3 and TRBJ1-4; TRBD1 agrees at 9 bases. Germline V gene data show CDR1 as MNHEY and CDR2 as SVGEGT. V shed 5 bases, J shed 6 bases, and the junction held 7 bases outside the gene matches. The CDR3 length is 15 residues. The CDR3 is CASSHGQGNYEKLFF. The CDR3 DNA is TGTGCCAGCAGTCACGGACAGGGGAATTATGAAAAACTGTTTTTT.

The chain employs TRBV6-2 or TRBV6-3 and TRBJ1-2; no clear D. CDR3 length: 13 amino acids. V lost 5 bases and J 3 bases, leaving 10 bases between the germline ends. Per the germline V gene, CDR1 is MNHEY and CDR2 is SVGEGT. DNA of the CDR3: TGTGCCAGCAGTCTTGGACGGGACTATGGCTACACCTTC. Translating gives CASSLGRDYGYTF.

The chain uses TRBV7-2 and TRBJ2-7, with TRBD2 matching over 14 bases. CDR1 is SGHTA and CDR2 is FQGNSA in the germline V gene. V lost 5 bases, J lost 5 bases, and 8 bases stayed unmatched. The CDR3 covers 16 residues. The CDR3 loop is CASSGGTSGSFHEQYF. The DNA of the CDR3 is TGTGCCAGCAGCGGTGGGACTAGCGGGAGCTTCCACGAGCAGTACTTC. Variable domain in full (rest from reference TRBV7-2 and TRBJ2-7): GAGVSQSPSNKVTEKGKDVELRCDPISGHTALYWYRQSLGQGLEFLIYFQGNSAPDKSGLPSDRFSAERTGGSVSTLTIQRTQQEDSAVYLCASSGGTSGSFHEQYFGPGTRLTVT.

The V call is TRBV6-5, the J call TRBJ2-1; D call uncertain. Deletions cut 6 bases from V and 4 bases from J, with 16 bases between. Germline-derived CDR1 and CDR2 are MNHEY and SVGAGI. This CDR3 is built from 15 residues. DNA for the CDR3: TGTGCCAGCAGAGGACCCCAGAACCGATACAATGAGCAGTTCTTC. Protein sequence: CASRGPQNRYNEQFF.

The chain carries TRBV27 and TRBJ2-2; D is possibly TRBD2 (6 bases). This CDR3 has 16 amino acids. Germline V gene lookup returns CDR1 MNHEY and CDR2 SMNVEV (reference sequence). The V end was cut by 3 bases, the J end by 2 bases, with 13 bases between. The CDR3, as DNA: TGTGCCAGCAGTTTCTACCGGGCGGGAAACACCGGGGAGCTGTTTTTT. Its translation is CASSFYRAGNTGELFF.

The genes are TRBV27 and TRBJ2-5, with 7 bases identical to TRBD2. V trimming: 1 base; J trimming: 5 bases; junction bases outside the gene matches: 16. This CDR3 is 18 amino acids long. The germline V gene encodes CDR1 MNHEY and CDR2 SMNVEV (reference sequence). CDR3 protein: CASSLYGGRAAFAETQYF. The CDR3 nucleotides are TGTGCCAGCAGTTTATATGGTGGGAGGGCCGCGTTTGCCGAGACCCAGTACTTC.

The chain uses TRBV10-1 and TRBJ2-5; possible D gene TRBD2, 7 bases. Trimming stripped 0 bases from V and 5 bases from J, with 16 bases between. The germline V gene has CDR1 WNHNN and CDR2 SYGVQD (reference sequence). The CDR3 is made up of 16 amino acids. This CDR3 is CASSESPGRTEETQYF. DNA of the CDR3: TGCGCCAGCAGTGAGTCCCCCGGGAGGACAGAGGAGACCCAGTACTTC.